This is a list of T cell receptor beta chains from one sample in a study of blood T cells in healthy people across ages. TCRdb itself ran the 5' RACE reads through MiXCR, one entry per CDR3 protein. The table includes fewer than 2,000,000 distinct CDR3 sequences, approximately 40% detected once. Input material: blood. The receptors derive from a human donor in good health. Both conserved end residues are part of each CDR3. The order of the fields is clone size, D gene, J gene, V gene, CDR3 protein, CDR3 DNA. D genes are given only for firm matches. Some rows mark clone size as missing; the rest say once, few, many or name a class of expanded clone.

.	TRBD2	TRBJ2-7	TRBV2	CASRPSPLAGGSYEQYF	TGTGCCAGCAGACCCTCTCCCCTAGCGGGGGGTAGTTACGAGCAGTACTTC
once	.	TRBJ1-2	TRBV25-1	CASSDRINYGYTF	TGTGCCAGCAGTGATAGAATAAACTATGGCTACACCTTC
once	.	TRBJ1-2	TRBV20-1	CSAGDARDTFYGYTF	TGCAGTGCTGGAGATGCCCGGGACACCTTTTATGGCTACACCTTC
.	TRBD1	TRBJ2-3	TRBV29-1	CSVYDREGGPDTQYF	TGCAGCGTTTACGACAGGGAAGGGGGCCCAGATACGCAGTATTTT
few	.	TRBJ2-6	TRBV5-1	CASSFSPRGSGANVLTF	TGCGCCAGCAGCTTCTCTCCGAGGGGCTCTGGGGCCAACGTCCTGACTTTC
few	.	TRBJ1-2	TRBV5-4	CASSLEEWGYTF	TGTGCCAGCAGCTTGGAAGAGTGGGGCTACACCTTC
.	.	TRBJ2-3	TRBV7-2	CASSLGAAVRTDTQYF	TGTGCCAGCAGCTTAGGTGCGGCCGTCCGCACAGATACGCAGTATTTT
few	TRBD1	TRBJ2-1	TRBV4-2	CASSQLSQGAKEQFF	TGTGCCAGCAGCCAACTCTCGCAGGGGGCGAAGGAGCAGTTCTTC
.	TRBD1	TRBJ1-2	TRBV5-5	CASSPLDRVNYGYTF	TGTGCCAGCAGCCCGCTGGACAGGGTGAACTATGGCTACACCTTC
.	.	TRBJ2-3	TRBV11-3	CASSCWRQYF	TGTGCCAGCAGCTGCTGGCGGCAGTATTTT
many	.	TRBJ1-1	TRBV6-6	CASSYDSNTEAFF	TGTGCCAGCAGTTACGACAGCAACACTGAAGCTTTCTTT
.	TRBD1	TRBJ1-1	TRBV6-2/TRBV6-3	CASRKGQRGEAFF	TGTGCCAGCCGAAAGGGACAGCGAGGAGAAGCTTTCTTT
.	TRBD1	TRBJ2-3	TRBV7-2	CASSLQTGGTDTQYF	TGTGCCAGCAGCTTACAGACAGGGGGCACAGATACGCAGTATTTT